This T cell receptor (beta chain) comes out of a study of blood T cell repertoires in COVID-19. Study background: Researchers got acute and convalescent COVID-19 samples from the United States, Italy and Spain. Sources were T cells, B-cell-depleted T cells, or PBMCs; the material itself was cDNA or gDNA.

Original data processing: It was from reference gene primer amplification that nucleated cell counts were estimated. Assay: immunoSEQ multiplex PCR; the TCRdb copy retains only in-frame clones and omits some. V and J calls plus clone size are reproduced from that table; the DNA served to infer D and trimming. The sample has a few hundred thousand clones, roughly 85% seen once. The specimen sequenced was peripheral blood. The source is a human donor in a cohort sampled during active COVID-19.

CDR3 sequence reads: CASSDILGRELFF. DNA of the CDR3: TGTGCCAGCAGCGATATACTAGGCAGGGAGCTGTTTTTT. The genes are TRBV6-5 and TRBJ2-2; D possibly corresponds to TRBD2 (5 bases). This CDR3 is 13 amino acids long. The V gene lost 6 bases and the J gene lost 9 bases, with 14 bases spanning the gap. Germline-derived CDR1 and CDR2 are MNHEY and SVGAGI.